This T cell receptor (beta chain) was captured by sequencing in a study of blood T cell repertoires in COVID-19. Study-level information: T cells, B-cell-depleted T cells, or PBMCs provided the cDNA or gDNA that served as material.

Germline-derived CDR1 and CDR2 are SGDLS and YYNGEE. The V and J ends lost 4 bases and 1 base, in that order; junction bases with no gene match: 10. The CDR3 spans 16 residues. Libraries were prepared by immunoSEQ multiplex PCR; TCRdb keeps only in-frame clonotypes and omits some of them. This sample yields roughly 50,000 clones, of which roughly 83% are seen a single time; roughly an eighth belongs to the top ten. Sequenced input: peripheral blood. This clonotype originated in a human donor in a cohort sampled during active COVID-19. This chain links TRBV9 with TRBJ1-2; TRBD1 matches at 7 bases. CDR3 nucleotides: TGTGCCAGCAGCCCAAAGACAGGGCGCGATAACTATGGCTACACCTTC. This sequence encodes CASSPKTGRDNYGYTF.